Below are 23 T cell receptor beta chains sequenced from a single sample in a study of CD8+CD57+ T cells in acquired aplastic anemia. Investigators profiled TCR beta VDJ and CDR3 from genomic DNA template. MiXCR, run by TCRdb on the reads, gives a single entry per CDR3 protein. The sample lists some 200,000 distinct CDR3 sequences; 30% to 35% were seen once. The sample comprised sorted CD4+, CD8+, or CD8+CD57+ T cells (not recorded which) from PBMCs. These receptors all come from a human donor in good health, serving as a control.

The sample holds many counts of this clonotype. This chain links TRBV10-3 with TRBJ1-2; no clear D. Germline V lookup: CDR1 ENHRY, CDR2 SYGVKD. This CDR3 has 14 residues. V was clipped by 0 bases and J by 5 bases, with 10 bases between them. The CDR3 DNA sequence: TGTGCCATCAGTGAGTCGAGCTCCCCGTATGGCTACACCTTC. Protein sequence: CAISESSSPYGYTF.

CDR3 region: CAIMPGLAGSNTGELFF. CDR3 in DNA: TGTGCCATCATGCCGGGACTAGCGGGTTCGAACACCGGGGAGCTGTTTTTT. V gene TRBV10-3 combines with J gene TRBJ2-2; 12 bases are a match to TRBD2. The junction had 6 bases not matched to a gene; V was cut back by 7 bases and J by 0 bases. This CDR3 has 17 residues. Germline CDR1 reads ENHRY; CDR2 reads SYGVKD.

The chain is built from TRBV20-1 and TRBJ2-7, with 9 bases matching TRBD1. The V gene end was trimmed by 5 bases and the J gene end by 2 bases; junction bases not matched to a gene: 10. The CDR3 is made up of 15 amino acids. Germline CDR1 DFQATT, CDR2 SNEGSKA (reference sequence). The CDR3 is CSAPPGTGRTYEQYF. CDR3 nucleotides: TGCAGTGCTCCTCCCGGGACAGGGAGAACCTACGAGCAGTACTTC.

This clonotype was found many times. In DNA, the CDR3 is TGCAGTGCTAGAGGTAACACTGAAGCTTTCTTT. Its translation: CSARGNTEAFF. The rearrangement links TRBV20-1 to TRBJ1-1, with D unclear. Germline V CDR1 and CDR2: DFQATT, SNEGSKA (reference sequence). Trimming pared 1 base from V and 2 bases from J, leaving 2 bases between. The CDR3 extends over 11 amino acids.

In its sample, this clonotype was seen many times. CDR3 bases: TGTGCCAGCAGCCAAAAGTGGGGTTCTGAAGCTTTCTTT. It specifies CASSQKWGSEAFF. The chain joins TRBV7-8 to TRBJ1-1; D not certain. The ends were cut back, 5 bases at V and 6 bases at J, with 13 bases in the middle. This CDR3 is built from 13 residues. Germline V lookup: CDR1 SGHVS, CDR2 FQNEAQ.

There are many counts of this clonotype. The rearrangement links TRBV6-1 to TRBJ1-2; 9 bases fit TRBD1. CDR1 is MNHNS and CDR2 is SASEGT in the germline V gene. Losses at the gene ends were 6 bases for V and 0 bases for J; bases not matched to a gene: 5. The CDR3 consists of 15 residues. The CDR3 DNA sequence: TGTGCCAGCAGGCGGGGACAGGGCCCTAACTATGGCTACACCTTC. It encodes CASRRGQGPNYGYTF.

The gene calls are TRBV28 and TRBJ1-4, with TRBD1 matching 7 bases. CDR1 and CDR2 (germline): MDHEN, SYDVKM. The CDR3 is made up of 17 amino acids. The V and J ends lost 7 bases and 0 bases, in that order; junction bases with no gene match: 11. CDR3 region: CASTPAGGVTTNEKLFF. The CDR3 DNA reads TGTGCCAGCACCCCCGCAGGGGGGGTAACAACTAATGAAAAACTGTTTTTT.

This clonotype has ten or more counts. The chain joins TRBV15 to TRBJ1-5; D call uncertain. Per germline, CDR1 LNHNV and CDR2 YYDKDF (reference sequence). The CDR3 has 17 amino acids. V was clipped by 3 bases and J by 2 bases, with 17 bases between them. The CDR3 is CATSREDRFLGNQPQHF. The CDR3 DNA sequence: TGTGCCACCAGCAGGGAGGACCGATTTCTTGGCAATCAGCCCCAGCATTTT. Full variable domain (remainder filled in from reference TRBV15 and TRBJ1-5): DAMVIQNPRYQVTQFGKPVTLSCSQTLNHNVMYWYQQKSSQAPKLLFHYYDKDFNNEADTPDNFQSRRPNTSFCFLDIRSPGLGDTAMYLCATSREDRFLGNQPQHFGDGTRLSIL.

V gene TRBV10-3 combines with J gene TRBJ2-2; 9 nucleotides agree with TRBD1. The CDR3 consists of 15 residues. V lost 6 bases to trimming and J lost 1 base; unmatched junction nucleotides: 3. Germline CDR1 reads ENHRY; CDR2 reads SYGVKD. The CDR3 here is CAISQDRGNTGELFF. The CDR3 nucleotides are TGTGCCATCAGCCAGGACAGGGGGAACACCGGGGAGCTGTTTTTT.

This clonotype was detected only a few times. This chain uses TRBV19 with TRBJ1-1; D perhaps matches TRBD1 (5 bases). Trimming stripped 4 bases from V and 4 bases from J, with 13 bases between. The CDR3 has 14 residues. CDR1 is LNHDA, CDR2 SQIVND, per germline (reference sequence). The chain's CDR3 is CASSTRGESTEAFF. CDR3 DNA sequence: TGTGCCAGTAGTACCCGGGGGGAAAGCACTGAAGCTTTCTTT. The full variable domain, in which reference TRBV19 and TRBJ1-1 provide the parts outside the CDR3, is DGGITQSPKYLFRKEGQNVTLSCEQNLNHDAMYWYRQDPGQGLRLIYYSQIVNDFQKGDIAEGYSVSREKKESFPLTVTSAQKNPTAFYLCASSTRGESTEAFFGQGTRLTVV.

The chain combines TRBV19 with TRBJ1-6; 7 bases match TRBD1. Germline V CDR1 and CDR2: LNHDA, SQIVND (reference sequence). Germline trimming cut 3 bases from V and 8 bases from J; bases unmatched to any gene: 1. CDR3 length equals 13 residues. CDR3: CASSMQGDSPLHF. The CDR3 region has the DNA TGTGCCAGTAGTATGCAGGGGGATTCACCCCTCCACTTT.

In this sample, this clonotype turned up many times. V is TRBV6-1 and J is TRBJ1-2; 7 nucleotides agree with TRBD1. V shed 8 bases and J 7 bases; nucleotides not matched to a gene: 16. The CDR3 sequence is 15 residues long. Germline values: CDR1 MNHNS, CDR2 SASEGT. CDR3 sequence reads: CASSTRTGTASGYTF. CDR3 in DNA: TGTGCCAGCTCGACCCGGACCGGGACAGCCTCTGGCTACACCTTC.

The table lists this clonotype with a few counts. The chain carries TRBV30 and TRBJ1-2; D gene unclear. Germline CDR1 GTSNPN, CDR2 SVGIG (reference sequence). The CDR3 runs to 11 residues. Trimming took 2 bases from V and 4 from J, leaving 5 bases between them. For the CDR3, the DNA is TGTGCCTGGAGTTATACCTATGGCTACACCTTC. Translating it yields CAWSYTYGYTF.

The chain is built from TRBV18 and TRBJ1-1; D is possibly TRBD1 (5 bases). Trimming pared 5 bases from V and 8 bases from J, leaving 12 bases between. CDR1 and CDR2 (germline): KGHSH, LQKENI. The CDR3 covers 12 residues. The CDR3 DNA reads as TGTGCCAGCTCAAAGACAGTGTCGGAAGCTTTCTTT. Translated: CASSKTVSEAFF.

This clonotype has just a few counts. Likely a read error: the CDR3 ends without its conserved phenylalanine or tryptophan. The chain joins TRBV12-3 or TRBV12-4 to TRBJ1-1; D is uncertain. The CDR3 has 14 amino acids. Trimming took off 3 bases at V and 5 bases at J, with 13 bases between the two ends. Here the CDR3 reads CASSLGTLGTEAFS. For the CDR3, the DNA is TGTGCCAGCAGTTTGGGAACATTAGGGACTGAAGCTTTCTCT.

The chain employs TRBV7-9 and TRBJ1-6; D remains ambiguous. The length of the CDR3 is 13 residues. The V end lost 2 bases, the J end lost 5 bases, and 4 bases lay between the germline ends. Germline V lookup: CDR1 SEHNR, CDR2 FQNEAQ (reference sequence). The CDR3 here is CASSLPNNSPLHF. CDR3 bases: TGTGCCAGCAGCTTACCTAATAATTCACCCCTCCACTTT.

This clonotype has just a few counts. This chain links TRBV9 with TRBJ2-7; 9 bases are a match to TRBD1. This CDR3 contains 13 residues. Per germline, CDR1 SGDLS and CDR2 YYNGEE. V lost 5 bases and J lost 5; bases outside the gene matches: 5. CDR3 DNA sequence: TGTGCCAGCAGACCGGGACAGGGCCACGAGCAGTACTTC. It translates to CASRPGQGHEQYF.

For this clonotype: A much larger clone differs from this one at a single base, so this may be a read error. The V call is TRBV19, the J call TRBJ2-7; D is possibly TRBD2 (6 bases). This CDR3 spans 13 amino acids. Germline V CDR1 and CDR2: LNHDA, SQIVND (reference sequence). The CDR3 nucleotides read TGTGCCAGTAATATAGCCCGGGGGTACGAGCAGTACTTC. Amino acids: CASNIARGYEQYF.

Of note for this clonotype: A much larger clone differs by one base, so this may be a read error. V gene TRBV6-1 combines with J gene TRBJ1-2; the match to TRBD1 covers 9 bases. In germline, CDR1 is MNHNS, CDR2 SASEGT. This CDR3 region has 15 residues. For the CDR3, the DNA is TGTACCAGCAGTCCCGCCGGGACAGGGACGTATGGCTACACCTTC. Amino acid sequence: CTSSPAGTGTYGYTF.

This sequence joins TRBV4-1 and TRBJ1-1; D unresolved. Trimming took 0 bases from V and 5 from J, leaving 13 bases between them. Germline CDR1 reads MGHRA; CDR2 reads YSYEKL. The CDR3 is 15 amino acids. CDR3: CASSQDPRRETEAFF. The CDR3 nucleotides read TGCGCCAGCAGCCAAGACCCCCGGCGTGAGACTGAAGCTTTCTTT.

As for this clonotype: A much larger clone differs from this one at a single base, so this may be a read error. The conserved phenylalanine or tryptophan normally closing the CDR3 is absent here, so this likely arose from a read error. The V gene is TRBV10-3, the J gene TRBJ1-2, with unresolved D. The CDR3 is 13 residues long. Germline V gene data show CDR1 as ENHRY and CDR2 as SYGVKD. Here the CDR3 DNA reads TGTGCCAGCAGTCCCACTGGTGCGGCGGGCTACACCTCC. It specifies CASSPTGAAGYTS.

This clonotype was counted ten times or more. This sequence joins TRBV19 and TRBJ2-2, with 8 bases lining up with TRBD2. Germline values: CDR1 LNHDA, CDR2 SQIVND (reference sequence). This CDR3 has 16 amino acids. With V trimmed by 7 bases and J by 0 bases, 7 bases remained unmatched. The CDR3 region is CASTKRGNANTGELFF. The CDR3, as DNA: TGTGCCAGTACTAAGCGGGGGAACGCGAACACCGGGGAGCTGTTTTTT.

The chain links TRBV29-1 to TRBJ1-1, with a possible D match to TRBD1 (6 bases). The CDR3 extends over 13 amino acids. V gave up 5 bases and J gave up 4 bases, with 14 bases separating them. Germline V CDR1 and CDR2: SQVTM, ANQGSEA. The CDR3 loop is CSVQAQGSTEAFF. In DNA, the CDR3 is TGCAGCGTTCAAGCACAGGGATCCACTGAAGCTTTCTTT.